This T cell receptor beta chain was observed in a study of control samples from healthy donors and cancer patients. Generated by immunoSEQ multiplex PCR, the TCRdb table keeps only in-frame clones and is missing some. Among approximately 130,000 clones listed, around nine tenths were seen once. The trim removed 4 bases at V and 5 bases at J, leaving 9 bases unmatched. The CDR3 length is 15 residues. Looked up from germline, CDR1 is KGHSH and CDR2 is LQKENI. This clone was observed once. This receptor was taken from a man younger than 45 in good health. The chain uses TRBV18 and TRBJ2-5; TRBD2 aligns across 8 bases. Sequencing input: blood. The CDR3 reads CASSLHGGAAETQYF. The CDR3 nucleotides are TGTGCCAGCTCACTGCACGGGGGGGCGGCCGAGACCCAGTACTTC.